The clone carrying this T cell receptor beta chain was detected only once. Its antigen is undetermined. Division of CD4+ cells produced a CD45RA+ naive subset and a CD45RA-negative memory subset. CDR1 LGHNA and CDR2 YSLEER come from the germline V gene. The length of the CDR3 is 16 residues. Trimming shortened V by 3 bases and J by 4 bases, and 15 bases separated the two germline ends. The record originates from a study of shared clonotypes between healthy human individuals. General observations from the study: Memory subsets generally showed smaller estimated richness than naive subsets did.

Each cell subset's genomic DNA was divided evenly among several immunoSEQ plates. Under the authors' procedure: Filtering of immunoSEQ junctional sequences could not match full-length read filtering. Profiling relied on immunoSEQ multiplex PCR, and the TCRdb table lists in-frame clones only, not all of them. The V and J calls and clone size are taken from that table; D and trimming were inferred from the DNA. The sample holds 2 million to 2.5 million clones, nearly 97% seen once. The origin of this receptor is a man between 18 and 35 years old in good health. The chain couples TRBV4-3 to TRBJ1-4; no reliable D call. Material: naive CD4+ T cells sorted from blood. The sample's subset: CD45RA+ positively selected. CDR3 sequence (DNA): TGCGCCAGCAGCCAGGGGAATTCCGTCCTTAATGAAAAACTGTTTTTT. Translation gives CASSQGNSVLNEKLFF.